Described below is a single T cell receptor beta chain sequence and its context. What it binds is unknown. Assay: immunoSEQ multiplex PCR; the TCRdb copy retains only in-frame clones and omits some. The profile shows over 100,000 clones, around 90% of them singletons. With V trimmed by 6 bases and J by 3 bases, 2 bases remained unmatched. This CDR3 has 13 amino acids. In germline, CDR1 is WSHSY, CDR2 SAAADI. This sample is part of a study of T cell responses to AZD1222 COVID-19 vaccine. Study-wide findings and caveats: It was only after the peak T cell response that any repertoires were sampled.

This chain joins TRBV10-2 and TRBJ1-1; TRBD1 agrees at 9 bases. The clonotype originates from an adult in good health. The source material was peripheral blood, sampled on day 0 of AZD1222 vaccination. CDR3 amino acids: CASRGTGYTEAFF. Here the CDR3 DNA reads TGCGCCAGCAGGGGGACAGGGTACACTGAAGCTTTCTTT.